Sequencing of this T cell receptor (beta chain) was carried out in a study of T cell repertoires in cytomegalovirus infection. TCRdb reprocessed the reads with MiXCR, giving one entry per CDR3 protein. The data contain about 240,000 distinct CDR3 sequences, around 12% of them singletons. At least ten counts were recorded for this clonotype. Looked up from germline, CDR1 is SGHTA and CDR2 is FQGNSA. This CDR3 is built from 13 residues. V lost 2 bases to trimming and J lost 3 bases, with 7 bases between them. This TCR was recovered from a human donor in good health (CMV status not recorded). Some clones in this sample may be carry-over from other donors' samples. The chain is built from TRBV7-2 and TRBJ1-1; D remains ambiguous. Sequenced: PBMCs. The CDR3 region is CASSLTEDTEAFF. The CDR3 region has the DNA TGTGCCAGCAGCTTAACGGAGGACACTGAAGCTTTCTTT.